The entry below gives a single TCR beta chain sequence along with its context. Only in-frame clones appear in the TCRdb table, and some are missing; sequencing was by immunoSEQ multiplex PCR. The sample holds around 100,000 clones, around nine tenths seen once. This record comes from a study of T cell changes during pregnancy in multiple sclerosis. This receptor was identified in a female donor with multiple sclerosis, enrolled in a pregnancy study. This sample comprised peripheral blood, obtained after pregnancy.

This chain's CDR3 is CASSQARGHVNTEAFF. The CDR3, as DNA: TGTGCCAGCAGTCAGGCCAGGGGGCATGTGAACACTGAAGCTTTCTTT. The chain employs TRBV25-1 and TRBJ1-1; TRBD1 matches at 8 bases. Germline CDR1 and CDR2: MGHDK and SYGVNS. CDR3 length: 16 residues. V was pared by 5 bases and J by 0 bases, with 8 bases of the junction left unmatched.